This T cell receptor beta chain was identified in a study of shared clonotypes between healthy human individuals. Overall study context: Each donor's CD4 naive and CD4 memory cells filled three plates apiece, CD8 naive two, and CD8 memory one.

V was cut by 0 bases and J by 2 bases, with 13 bases left in between. This CDR3 is built from 16 residues. Per the germline V gene, CDR1 is LGHNA and CDR2 is YNFKEQ. Comment on this clone: Its target is not known.

Findings and caveats of the study: Roughly 5% of naive CD4 clonotypes were common to a handful of donors.

It was CD45RO-negative cells, positively selected for CCR7, that made up naive CD8 cells, with terminally differentiated effector memory CD45RA+ cells excluded. None of the donors, who were healthy HIV-negative adults, had recently had acute infections or vaccinations. Sequencing was performed with immunoSEQ multiplex PCR; in TCRdb, only in-frame clones are kept and a portion is missing. The table includes around 600,000 clones, 85% to 95% detected once. This TCR was sampled from a young woman in good health. Sequenced input: naive CD8+ T cells sorted from blood. This rearrangement joins TRBV4-2 to TRBJ1-2, with D possibly being TRBD1 (5 bases). The CDR3 sequence: CASSQERTLLNYGYTF. In DNA, the CDR3 is TGTGCCAGCAGCCAAGAACGGACACTCCTCAACTATGGCTACACCTTC.